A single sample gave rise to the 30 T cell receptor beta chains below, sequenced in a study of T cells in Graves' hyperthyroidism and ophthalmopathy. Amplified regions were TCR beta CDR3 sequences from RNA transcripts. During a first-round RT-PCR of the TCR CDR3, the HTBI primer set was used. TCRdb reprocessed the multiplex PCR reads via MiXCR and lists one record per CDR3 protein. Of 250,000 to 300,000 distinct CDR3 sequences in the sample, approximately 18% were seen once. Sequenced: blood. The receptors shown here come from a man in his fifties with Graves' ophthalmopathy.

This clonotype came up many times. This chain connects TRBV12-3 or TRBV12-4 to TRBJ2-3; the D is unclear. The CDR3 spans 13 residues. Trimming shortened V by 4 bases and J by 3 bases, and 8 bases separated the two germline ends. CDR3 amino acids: CASSWALTDTQYF. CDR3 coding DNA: TGTGCCAGCAGTTGGGCCCTAACAGATACGCAGTATTTT.

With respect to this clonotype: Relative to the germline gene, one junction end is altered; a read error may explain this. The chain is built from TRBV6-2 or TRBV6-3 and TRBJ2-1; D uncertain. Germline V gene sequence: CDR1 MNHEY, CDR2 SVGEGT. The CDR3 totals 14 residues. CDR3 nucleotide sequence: TGTGCCAGTTACTCTGTAACGACAAACAATGGGCAGTTCTTC. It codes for CASYSVTTNNGQFF.

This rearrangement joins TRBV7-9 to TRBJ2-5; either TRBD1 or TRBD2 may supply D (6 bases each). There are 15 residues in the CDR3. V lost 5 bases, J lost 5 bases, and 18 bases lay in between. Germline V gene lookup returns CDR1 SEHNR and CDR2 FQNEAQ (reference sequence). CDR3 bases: TGTGCCAGCAGCCCTAGGGGGGTGGCGGTTGAGACCCAGTACTTC. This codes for CASSPRGVAVETQYF.

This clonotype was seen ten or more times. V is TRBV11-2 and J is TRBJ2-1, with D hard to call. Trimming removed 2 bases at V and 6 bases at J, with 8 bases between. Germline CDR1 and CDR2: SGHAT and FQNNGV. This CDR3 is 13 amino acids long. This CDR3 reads CASSLTPANEQFF. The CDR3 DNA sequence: TGTGCCAGCAGCTTAACACCAGCCAATGAGCAGTTCTTC.

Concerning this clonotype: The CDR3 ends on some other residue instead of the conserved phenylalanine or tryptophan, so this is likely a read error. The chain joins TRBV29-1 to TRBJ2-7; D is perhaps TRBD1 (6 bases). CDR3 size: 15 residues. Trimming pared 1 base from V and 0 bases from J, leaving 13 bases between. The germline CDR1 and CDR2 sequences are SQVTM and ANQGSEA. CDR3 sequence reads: CSVEVPRGGSYEQYL. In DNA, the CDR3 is TGCAGCGTTGAAGTGCCCCGAGGGGGCTCCTACGAGCAGTACTTA.

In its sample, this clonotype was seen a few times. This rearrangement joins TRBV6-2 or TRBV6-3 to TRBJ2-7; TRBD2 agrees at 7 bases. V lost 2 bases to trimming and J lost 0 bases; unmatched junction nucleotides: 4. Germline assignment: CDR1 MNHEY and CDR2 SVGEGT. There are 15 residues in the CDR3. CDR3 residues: CASSYGAGASYEQYF. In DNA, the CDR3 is TGTGCCAGCAGTTACGGCGCGGGAGCCTCCTACGAGCAGTACTTC.

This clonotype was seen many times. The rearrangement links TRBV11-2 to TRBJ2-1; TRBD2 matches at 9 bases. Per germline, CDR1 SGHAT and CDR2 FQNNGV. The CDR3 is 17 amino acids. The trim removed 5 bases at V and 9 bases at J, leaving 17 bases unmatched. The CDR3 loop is CASSPTFLASGNLEQFF. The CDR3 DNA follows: TGTGCCAGCAGCCCTACCTTTCTGGCTAGCGGGAACCTTGAGCAGTTCTTC.

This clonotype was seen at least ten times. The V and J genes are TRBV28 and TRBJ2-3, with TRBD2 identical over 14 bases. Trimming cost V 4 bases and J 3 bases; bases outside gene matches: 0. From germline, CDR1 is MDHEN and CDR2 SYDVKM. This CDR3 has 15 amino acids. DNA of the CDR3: TGTGCCAGCAGTTGGACTAGCGGGAGGACAGATACGCAGTATTTT. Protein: CASSWTSGRTDTQYF.

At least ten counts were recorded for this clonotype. CDR3 sequence (DNA): TGTGCCAGCAGTTTATTGCGGGAGAGGAGGGATACGCAGTATTTT. It translates to CASSLLRERRDTQYF. The V and J genes are TRBV28 and TRBJ2-3, with 7 bases aligning to TRBD2. The CDR3 covers 15 residues. Trimming took 1 base from V and 6 from J; bases not matched to a gene: 7. Germline CDR1 and CDR2: MDHEN and SYDVKM.

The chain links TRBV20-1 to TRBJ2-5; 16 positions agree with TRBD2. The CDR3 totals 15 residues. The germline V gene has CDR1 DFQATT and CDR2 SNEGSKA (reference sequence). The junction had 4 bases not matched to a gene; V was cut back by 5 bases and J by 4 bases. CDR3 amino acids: CSARGLAGGGETQYF. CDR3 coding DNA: TGCAGTGCTCGGGGACTAGCGGGAGGGGGAGAGACCCAGTACTTC.

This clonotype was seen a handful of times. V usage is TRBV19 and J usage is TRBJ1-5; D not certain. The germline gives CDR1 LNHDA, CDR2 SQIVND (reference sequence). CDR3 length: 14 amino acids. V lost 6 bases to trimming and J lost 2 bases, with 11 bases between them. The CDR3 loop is CASSSMVGNQPQHF. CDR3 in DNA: TGTGCCAGTAGCAGCATGGTGGGCAATCAGCCCCAGCATTTT.

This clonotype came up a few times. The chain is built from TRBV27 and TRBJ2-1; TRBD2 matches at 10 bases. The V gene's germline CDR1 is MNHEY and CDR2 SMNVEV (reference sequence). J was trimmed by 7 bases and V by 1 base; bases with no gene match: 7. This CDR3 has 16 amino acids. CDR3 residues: CASSLLGLAASNEQFF. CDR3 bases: TGTGCCAGCAGTTTATTAGGACTAGCGGCATCTAATGAGCAGTTCTTC.

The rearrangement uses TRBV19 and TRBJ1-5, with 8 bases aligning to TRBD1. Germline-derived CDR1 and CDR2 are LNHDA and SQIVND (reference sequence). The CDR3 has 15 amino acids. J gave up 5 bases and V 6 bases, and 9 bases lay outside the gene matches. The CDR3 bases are TGTGCCAGTAGGGGAATACAGGGGGGCCATCAGCCCCAGCATTTT. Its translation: CASRGIQGGHQPQHF.

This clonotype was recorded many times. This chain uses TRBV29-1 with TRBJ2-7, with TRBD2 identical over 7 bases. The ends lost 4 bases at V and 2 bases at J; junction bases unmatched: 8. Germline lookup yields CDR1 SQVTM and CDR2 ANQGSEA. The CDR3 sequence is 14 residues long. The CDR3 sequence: CSVAEWEGPYEQYF. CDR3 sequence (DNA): TGCAGCGTTGCCGAATGGGAGGGGCCCTACGAGCAGTACTTC.

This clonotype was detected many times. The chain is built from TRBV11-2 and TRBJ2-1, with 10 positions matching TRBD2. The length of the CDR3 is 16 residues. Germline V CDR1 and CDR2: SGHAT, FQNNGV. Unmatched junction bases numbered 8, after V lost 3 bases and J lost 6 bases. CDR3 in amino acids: CASSFLTSGNFNEQFF. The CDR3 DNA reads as TGTGCCAGCAGCTTCCTCACTAGCGGGAACTTCAATGAGCAGTTCTTC.

The CDR3 DNA sequence: TGCGCCAGCAAAGGAGAAAAGAACACCGGGGAGCTGTTTTTT. It is translated as CASKGEKNTGELFF. This chain links TRBV5-1 with TRBJ2-2; no firm D call. CDR1 is SGHRS and CDR2 is YFSETQ in the germline V gene. The CDR3 covers 14 residues. The V gene lost 6 bases and the J gene lost 1 base, with 10 bases spanning the gap.

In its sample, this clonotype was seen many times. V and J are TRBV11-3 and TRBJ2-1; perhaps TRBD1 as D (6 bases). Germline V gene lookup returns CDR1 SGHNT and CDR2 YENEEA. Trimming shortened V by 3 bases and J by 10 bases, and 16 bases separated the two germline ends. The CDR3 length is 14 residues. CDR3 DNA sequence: TGTGCCAGCAGCTTGGAAGAGACAGGAACCGAGCAGTTCTTC. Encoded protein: CASSLEETGTEQFF.

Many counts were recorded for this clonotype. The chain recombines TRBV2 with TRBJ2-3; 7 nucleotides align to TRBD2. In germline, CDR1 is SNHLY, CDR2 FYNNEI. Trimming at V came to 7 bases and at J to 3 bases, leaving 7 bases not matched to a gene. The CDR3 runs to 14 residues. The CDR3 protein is CASTSGVRTDTQYF. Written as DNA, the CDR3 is TGTGCCAGCACGAGCGGGGTTCGGACAGATACGCAGTATTTT.

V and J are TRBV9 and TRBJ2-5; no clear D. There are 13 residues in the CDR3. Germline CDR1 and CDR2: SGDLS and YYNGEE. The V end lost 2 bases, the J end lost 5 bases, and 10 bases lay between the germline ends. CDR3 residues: CASSVSVGETQYF. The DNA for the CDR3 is TGTGCCAGCAGCGTGAGCGTCGGTGAGACCCAGTACTTC.

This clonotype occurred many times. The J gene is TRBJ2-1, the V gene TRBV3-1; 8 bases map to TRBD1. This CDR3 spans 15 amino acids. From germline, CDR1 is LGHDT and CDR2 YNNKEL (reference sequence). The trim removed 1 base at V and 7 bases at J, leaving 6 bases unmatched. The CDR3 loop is CASSQGDRLGNEQFF. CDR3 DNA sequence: TGTGCCAGCAGCCAAGGGGACAGGCTGGGAAATGAGCAGTTCTTC.

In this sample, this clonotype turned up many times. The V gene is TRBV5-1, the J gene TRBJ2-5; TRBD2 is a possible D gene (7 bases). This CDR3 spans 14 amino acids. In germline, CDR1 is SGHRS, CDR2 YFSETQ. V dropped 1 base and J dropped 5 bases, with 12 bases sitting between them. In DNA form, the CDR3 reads TGCGCCAGCAGCTTGCGGGGGGCTGAGGAGACCCAGTACTTC. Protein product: CASSLRGAEETQYF.

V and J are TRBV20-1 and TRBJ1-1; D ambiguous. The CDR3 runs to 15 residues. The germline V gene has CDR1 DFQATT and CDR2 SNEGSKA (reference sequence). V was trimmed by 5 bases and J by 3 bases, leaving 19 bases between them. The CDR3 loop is CSAHPTGGPDTEAFF. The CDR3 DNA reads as TGCAGTGCTCATCCCACGGGAGGGCCGGACACTGAAGCTTTCTTT.

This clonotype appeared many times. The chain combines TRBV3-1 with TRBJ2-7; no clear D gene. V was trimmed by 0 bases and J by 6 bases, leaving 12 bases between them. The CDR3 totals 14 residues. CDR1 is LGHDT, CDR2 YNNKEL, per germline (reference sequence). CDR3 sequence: CASSQDLAEVEQYF. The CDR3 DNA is TGTGCCAGCAGCCAAGATCTTGCGGAAGTCGAGCAGTACTTC.

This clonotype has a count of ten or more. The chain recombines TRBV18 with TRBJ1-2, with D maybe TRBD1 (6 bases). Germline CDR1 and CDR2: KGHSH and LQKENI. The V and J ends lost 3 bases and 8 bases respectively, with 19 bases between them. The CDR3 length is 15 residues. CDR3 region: CASSPLGGPADGYTF. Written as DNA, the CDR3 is TGTGCCAGCTCACCCCTCGGGGGCCCGGCGGACGGCTACACCTTC.

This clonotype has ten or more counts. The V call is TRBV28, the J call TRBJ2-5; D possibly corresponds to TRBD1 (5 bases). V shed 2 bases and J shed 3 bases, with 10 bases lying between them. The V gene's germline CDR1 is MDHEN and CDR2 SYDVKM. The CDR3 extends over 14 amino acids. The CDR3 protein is CASSLGAGKETQYF. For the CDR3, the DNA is TGTGCCAGCAGTTTAGGCGCAGGGAAAGAGACCCAGTACTTC.

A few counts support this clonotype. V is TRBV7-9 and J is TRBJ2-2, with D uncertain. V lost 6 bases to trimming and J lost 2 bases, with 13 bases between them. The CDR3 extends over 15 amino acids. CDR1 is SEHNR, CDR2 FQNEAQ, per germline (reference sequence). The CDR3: CASSSARVNTGELFF. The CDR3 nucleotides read TGTGCCAGCAGTTCCGCTCGGGTTAACACCGGGGAGCTGTTTTTT.

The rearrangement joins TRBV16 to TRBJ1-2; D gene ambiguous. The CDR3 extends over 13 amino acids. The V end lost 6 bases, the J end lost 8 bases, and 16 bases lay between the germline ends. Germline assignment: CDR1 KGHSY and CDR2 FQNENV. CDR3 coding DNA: TGTGCCAGCAGTCCCGGGGTCGAAGGGGGCTACACCTTC. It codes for CASSPGVEGGYTF. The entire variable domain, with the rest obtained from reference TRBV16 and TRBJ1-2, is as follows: GEEVAQTPKHLVRGEGQKAKLYCAPIKGHSYVFWYQQVLKNEFKFLISFQNENVFDETGMPKERFSAKCLPNSPCSLEIQATKLEDSAVYFCASSPGVEGGYTFGSGTRLTVV.

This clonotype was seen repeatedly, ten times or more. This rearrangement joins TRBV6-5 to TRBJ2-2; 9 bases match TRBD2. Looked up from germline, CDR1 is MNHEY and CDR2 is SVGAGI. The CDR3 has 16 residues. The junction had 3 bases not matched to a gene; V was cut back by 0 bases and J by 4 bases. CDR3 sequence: CASSYSPTSGTGELFF. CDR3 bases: TGTGCCAGCAGTTACTCCCCGACTAGCGGCACCGGGGAGCTGTTTTTT.

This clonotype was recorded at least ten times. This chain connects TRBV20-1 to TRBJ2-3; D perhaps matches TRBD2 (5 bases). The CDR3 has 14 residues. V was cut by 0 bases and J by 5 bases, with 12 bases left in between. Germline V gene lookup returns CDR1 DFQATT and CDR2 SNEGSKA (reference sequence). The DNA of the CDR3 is TGCAGTGCTAGAGATGAATCCCGGGGAGATACGCAGTATTTT. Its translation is CSARDESRGDTQYF.

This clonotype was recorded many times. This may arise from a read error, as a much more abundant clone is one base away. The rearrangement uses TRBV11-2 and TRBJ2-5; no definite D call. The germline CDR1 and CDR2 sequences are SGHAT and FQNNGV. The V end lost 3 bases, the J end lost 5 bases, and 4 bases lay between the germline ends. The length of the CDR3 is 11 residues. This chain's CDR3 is CASSFGETQYF. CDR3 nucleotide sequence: TGTGCCAGCAGCTTTGGGGAGACCCAGTACTTC.